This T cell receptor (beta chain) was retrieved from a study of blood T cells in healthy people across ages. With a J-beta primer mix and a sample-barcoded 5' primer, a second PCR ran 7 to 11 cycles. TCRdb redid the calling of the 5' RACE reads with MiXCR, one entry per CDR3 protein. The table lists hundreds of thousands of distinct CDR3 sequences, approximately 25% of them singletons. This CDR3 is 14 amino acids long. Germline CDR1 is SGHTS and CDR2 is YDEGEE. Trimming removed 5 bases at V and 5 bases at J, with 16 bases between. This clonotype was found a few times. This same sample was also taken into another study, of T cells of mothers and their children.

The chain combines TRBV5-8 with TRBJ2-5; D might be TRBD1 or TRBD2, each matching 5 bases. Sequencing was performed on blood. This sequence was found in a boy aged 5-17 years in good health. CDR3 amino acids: CASSFLVRGETQYF. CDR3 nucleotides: TGTGCCAGCAGTTTCCTCGTACGGGGCGAGACCCAGTACTTC.